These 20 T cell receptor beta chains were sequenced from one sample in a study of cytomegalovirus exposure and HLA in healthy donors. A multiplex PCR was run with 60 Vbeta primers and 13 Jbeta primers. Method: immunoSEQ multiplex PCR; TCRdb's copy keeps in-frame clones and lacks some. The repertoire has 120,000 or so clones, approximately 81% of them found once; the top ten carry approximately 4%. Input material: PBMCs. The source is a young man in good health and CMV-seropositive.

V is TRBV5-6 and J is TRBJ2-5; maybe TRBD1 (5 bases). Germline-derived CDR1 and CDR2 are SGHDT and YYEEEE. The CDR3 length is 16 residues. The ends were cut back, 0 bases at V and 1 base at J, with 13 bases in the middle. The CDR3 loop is CASSLAGAGFQETQYF. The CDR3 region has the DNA TGTGCCAGCAGCTTGGCCGGAGCAGGGTTCCAAGAGACCCAGTACTTC.

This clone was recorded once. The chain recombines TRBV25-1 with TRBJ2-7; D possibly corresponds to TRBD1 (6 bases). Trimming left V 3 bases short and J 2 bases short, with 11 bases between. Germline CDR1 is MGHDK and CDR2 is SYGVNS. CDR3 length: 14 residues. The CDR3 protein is CASSEGTPPYEQYF. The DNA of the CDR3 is TGTGCCAGCAGTGAGGGGACACCCCCCTACGAGCAGTACTTC.

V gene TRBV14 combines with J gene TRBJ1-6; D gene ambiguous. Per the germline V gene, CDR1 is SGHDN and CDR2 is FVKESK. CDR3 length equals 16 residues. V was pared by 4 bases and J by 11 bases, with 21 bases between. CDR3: CASSRRLGGGWAPLHF. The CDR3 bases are TGTGCCAGCAGCCGCCGACTGGGTGGAGGCTGGGCACCCCTCCACTTT.

The CDR3 region is CASSATGYGYTF. The CDR3 nucleotides read TGTGCCAGCAGCGCGACAGGCTATGGCTACACCTTC. The chain couples TRBV7-9 to TRBJ1-2, with D possibly being TRBD1 (6 bases). CDR3 length equals 12 residues. Germline CDR1 is SEHNR and CDR2 is FQNEAQ (reference sequence). V lost 5 bases, J lost 4 bases, and 8 bases lay in between. The full variable domain, rest sourced from reference TRBV7-9 and TRBJ1-2, is DTGVSQNPRHKITKRGQNVTFRCDPISEHNRLYWYRQTLGQGPEFLTYFQNEAQLEKSRLLSDRFSAERPKGSFSTLEIQRTEQGDSAMYLCASSATGYGYTFGSGTRLTVV.

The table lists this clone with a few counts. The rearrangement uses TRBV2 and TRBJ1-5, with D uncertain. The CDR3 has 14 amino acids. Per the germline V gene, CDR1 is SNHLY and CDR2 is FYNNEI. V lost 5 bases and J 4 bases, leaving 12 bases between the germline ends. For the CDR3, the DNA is TGTGCCAGCAGTTCCACTTCGACAAATCAGCCCCAGCATTTT. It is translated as CASSSTSTNQPQHF.

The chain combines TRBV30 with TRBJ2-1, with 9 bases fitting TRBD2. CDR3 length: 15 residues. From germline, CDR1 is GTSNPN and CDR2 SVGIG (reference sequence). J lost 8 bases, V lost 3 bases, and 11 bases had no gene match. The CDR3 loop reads CAWSSRPSGTYEQFF. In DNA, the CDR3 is TGTGCCTGGAGCAGCCGCCCTAGCGGGACGTATGAGCAGTTCTTC. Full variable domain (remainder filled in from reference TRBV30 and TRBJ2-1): SQTIHQWPATLVQPVGSPLSLECTVEGTSNPNLYWYRQAAGRGLQLLFYSVGIGQISSEVPQNLSASRPQDRQFILSSKKLLLSDSGFYLCAWSSRPSGTYEQFFGPGTRLTVL.

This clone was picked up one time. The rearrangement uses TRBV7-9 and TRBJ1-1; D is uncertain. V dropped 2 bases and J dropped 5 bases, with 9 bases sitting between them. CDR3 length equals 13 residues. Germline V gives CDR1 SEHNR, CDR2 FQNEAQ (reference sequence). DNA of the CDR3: TGTGCCAGCAGCTTATATCTCGGGACTGAAGCTTTCTTT. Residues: CASSLYLGTEAFF.

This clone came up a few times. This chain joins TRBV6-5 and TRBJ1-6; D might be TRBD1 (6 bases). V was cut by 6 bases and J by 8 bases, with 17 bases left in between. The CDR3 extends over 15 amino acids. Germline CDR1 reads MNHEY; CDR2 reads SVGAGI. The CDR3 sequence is CASSQQGNRDSPLHF. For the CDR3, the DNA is TGTGCCAGCAGCCAACAGGGTAATAGGGATTCACCCCTCCACTTT.

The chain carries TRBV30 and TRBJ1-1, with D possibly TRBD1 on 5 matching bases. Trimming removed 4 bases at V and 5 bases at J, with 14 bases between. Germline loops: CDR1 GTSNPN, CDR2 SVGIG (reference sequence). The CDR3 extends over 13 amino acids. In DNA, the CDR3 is TGTGCCTGGACACACACAGGTGATACTGAAGCTTTCTTT. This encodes CAWTHTGDTEAFF.

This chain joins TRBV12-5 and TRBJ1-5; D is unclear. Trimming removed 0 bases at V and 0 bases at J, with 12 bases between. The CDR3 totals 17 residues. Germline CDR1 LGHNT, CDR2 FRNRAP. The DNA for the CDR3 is TGTGCTAGTGGTTTGGTAAGAACAGATTATAGCAATCAGCCCCAGCATTTT. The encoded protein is CASGLVRTDYSNQPQHF. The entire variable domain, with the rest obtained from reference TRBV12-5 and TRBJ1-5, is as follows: DARVTQTPRHKVTEMGQEVTMRCQPILGHNTVFWYRQTMMQGLELLAYFRNRAPLDDSGMPKDRFSAEMPDATLATLKIQPSEPRDSAVYFCASGLVRTDYSNQPQHFGDGTRLSIL.

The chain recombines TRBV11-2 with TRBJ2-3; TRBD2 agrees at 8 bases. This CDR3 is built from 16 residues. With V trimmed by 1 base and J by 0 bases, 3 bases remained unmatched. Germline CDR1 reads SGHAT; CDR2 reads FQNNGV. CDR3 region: CASSLVSGVSTDTQYF. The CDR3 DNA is TGTGCCAGCAGCTTAGTTAGCGGGGTGAGCACAGATACGCAGTATTTT.

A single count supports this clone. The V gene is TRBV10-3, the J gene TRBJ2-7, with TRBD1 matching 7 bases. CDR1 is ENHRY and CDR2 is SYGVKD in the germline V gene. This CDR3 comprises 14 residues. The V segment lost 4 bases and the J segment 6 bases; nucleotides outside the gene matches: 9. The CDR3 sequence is CAISAAGAGGEQYF. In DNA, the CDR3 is TGTGCCATCAGTGCGGCAGGGGCAGGGGGCGAGCAGTACTTC.

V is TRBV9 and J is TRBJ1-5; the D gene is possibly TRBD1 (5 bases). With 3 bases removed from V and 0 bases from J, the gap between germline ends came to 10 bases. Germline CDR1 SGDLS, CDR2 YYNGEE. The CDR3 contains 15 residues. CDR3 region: CASSASGYSNQPQHF. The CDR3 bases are TGTGCCAGCAGCGCGTCAGGGTATAGCAATCAGCCCCAGCATTTT.

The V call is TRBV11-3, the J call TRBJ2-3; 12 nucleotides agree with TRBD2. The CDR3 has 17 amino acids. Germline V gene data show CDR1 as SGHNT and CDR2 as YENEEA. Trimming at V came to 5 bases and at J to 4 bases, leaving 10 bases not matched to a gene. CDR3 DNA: TGTGCCAGCAGCGCAACGAGGACTAGCGGGATTGCAGATACGCAGTATTTT. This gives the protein CASSATRTSGIADTQYF. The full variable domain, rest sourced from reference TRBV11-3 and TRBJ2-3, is EAGVVQSPRYKIIEKKQPVAFWCNPISGHNTLYWYLQNLGQGPELLIRYENEEAVDDSQLPKDRFSAERLKGVDSTLKIQPAELGDSAVYLCASSATRTSGIADTQYFGPGTRLTVL.

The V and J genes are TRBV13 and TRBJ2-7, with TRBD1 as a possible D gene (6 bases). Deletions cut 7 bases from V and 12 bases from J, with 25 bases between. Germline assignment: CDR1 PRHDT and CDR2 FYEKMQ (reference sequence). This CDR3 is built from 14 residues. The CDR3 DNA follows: TGTGCCAGCACCAAATGGGGGCTTGACGAGGTAAGGTACTTC. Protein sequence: CASTKWGLDEVRYF.

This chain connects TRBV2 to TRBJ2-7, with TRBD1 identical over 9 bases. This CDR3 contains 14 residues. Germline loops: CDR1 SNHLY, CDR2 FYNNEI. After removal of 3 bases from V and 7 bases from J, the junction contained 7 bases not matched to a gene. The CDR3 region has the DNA TGTGCCAGCAGTGATGGGACAGGGATGGGGGAGCAGTACTTC. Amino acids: CASSDGTGMGEQYF.

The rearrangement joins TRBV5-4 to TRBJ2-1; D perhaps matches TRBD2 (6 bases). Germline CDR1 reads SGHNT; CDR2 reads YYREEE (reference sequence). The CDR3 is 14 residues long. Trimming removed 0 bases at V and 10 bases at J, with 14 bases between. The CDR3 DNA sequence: TGTGCCAGCAGCTTGGTCGGGGAGGTGGCGGAGCAGTTCTTC. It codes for CASSLVGEVAEQFF.

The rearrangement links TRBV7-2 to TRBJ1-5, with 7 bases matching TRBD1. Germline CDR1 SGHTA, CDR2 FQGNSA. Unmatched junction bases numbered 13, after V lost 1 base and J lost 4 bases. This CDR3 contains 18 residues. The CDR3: CASSLEGRTGLSNQPQHF. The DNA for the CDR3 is TGTGCCAGCAGCTTAGAAGGTCGGACAGGCCTGAGTAATCAGCCCCAGCATTTT.

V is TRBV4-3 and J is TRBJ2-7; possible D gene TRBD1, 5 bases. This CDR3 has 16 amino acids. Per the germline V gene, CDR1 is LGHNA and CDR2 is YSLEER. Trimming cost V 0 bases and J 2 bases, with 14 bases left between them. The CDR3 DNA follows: TGCGCCAGCAGCCAAGATTGGGCAGGGATTACCTACGAGCAGTACTTC. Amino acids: CASSQDWAGITYEQYF.

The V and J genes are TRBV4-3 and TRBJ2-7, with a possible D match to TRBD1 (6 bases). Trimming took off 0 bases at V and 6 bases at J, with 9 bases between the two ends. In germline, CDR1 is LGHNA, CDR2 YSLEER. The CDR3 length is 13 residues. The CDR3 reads CASSQDLGGEQYF. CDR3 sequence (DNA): TGCGCCAGCAGCCAAGATTTAGGGGGCGAGCAGTACTTC.